This T cell receptor beta chain is drawn from a study of T cells in Graves' hyperthyroidism and ophthalmopathy. Graves' hyperthyroidism was deemed stable given no ophthalmopathy progression within 18 months. Concerning this clonotype: A junction boundary mismatches the germline segment, possibly from a read error.

CDR1 is SGHAT, CDR2 FQDESV, per germline (reference sequence). CDR3 length: 14 residues. Amplification targeted TCR beta CDR3 regions from RNA transcripts. HTBI primers were used for first-round RT-PCR of the TCR CDR3. TCRdb re-analysed the multiplex PCR reads in MiXCR, keeping a single row per CDR3 protein. In the table there are about 98,000 distinct CDR3 sequences, around 42% of which are singletons. What was sequenced was peripheral blood or thyroid tissue (not recorded which). This receptor was obtained from a woman in her twenties or thirties with Graves' hyperthyroidism. V and J are TRBV11-1 and TRBJ2-2; 7 bases are shared with TRBD1. As DNA, the CDR3 is TGTGCCGGCATCCCCAGGGGGAACACCGGGGAGCTGTCTTTT. Translated: CAGIPRGNTGELSF.